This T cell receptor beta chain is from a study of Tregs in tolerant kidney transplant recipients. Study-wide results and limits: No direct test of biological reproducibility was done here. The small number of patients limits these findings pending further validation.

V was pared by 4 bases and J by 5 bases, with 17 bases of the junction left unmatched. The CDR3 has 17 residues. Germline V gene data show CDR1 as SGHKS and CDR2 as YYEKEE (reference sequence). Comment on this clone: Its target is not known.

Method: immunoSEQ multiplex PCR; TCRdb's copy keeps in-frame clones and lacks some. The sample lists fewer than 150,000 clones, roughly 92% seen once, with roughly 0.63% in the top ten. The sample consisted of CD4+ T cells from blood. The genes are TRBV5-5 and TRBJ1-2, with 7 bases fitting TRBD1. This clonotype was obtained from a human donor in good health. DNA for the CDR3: TGTGCCAGCAGCCTGGGACAGAGTTTCAACACCGGTTATGGCTACACCTTC. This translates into CASSLGQSFNTGYGYTF.